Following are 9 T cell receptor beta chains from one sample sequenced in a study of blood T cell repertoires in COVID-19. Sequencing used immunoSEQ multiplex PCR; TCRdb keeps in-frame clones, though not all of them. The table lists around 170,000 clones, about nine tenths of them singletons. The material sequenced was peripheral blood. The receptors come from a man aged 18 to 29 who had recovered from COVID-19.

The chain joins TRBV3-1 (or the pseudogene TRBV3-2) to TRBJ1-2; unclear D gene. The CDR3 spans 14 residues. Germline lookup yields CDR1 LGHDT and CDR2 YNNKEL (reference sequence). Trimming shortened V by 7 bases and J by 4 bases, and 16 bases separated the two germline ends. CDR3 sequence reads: CASTRAGGVYGYTF. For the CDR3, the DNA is TGTGCCAGCACCCGCGCTGGAGGAGTCTATGGCTACACCTTC.

CDR3 in amino acids: CASSPREKTEAFF. DNA for the CDR3: TGTGCCAGCAGCCCCCGGGAGAAAACTGAAGCTTTCTTT. The chain uses TRBV3-1 (or the pseudogene TRBV3-2) and TRBJ1-1; D not resolved. The CDR3 runs to 13 residues. Germline V CDR1 and CDR2: LGHDT, YNNKEL (reference sequence). V was shortened by 4 bases and J by 5 bases, with 11 bases between the two germline ends.

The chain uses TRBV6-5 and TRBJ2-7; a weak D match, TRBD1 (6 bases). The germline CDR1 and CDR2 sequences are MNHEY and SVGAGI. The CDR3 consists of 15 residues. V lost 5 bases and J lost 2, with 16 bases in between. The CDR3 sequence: CASSTRQGFTYEQYF. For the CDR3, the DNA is TGTGCCAGCAGTACGCGTCAGGGGTTCACCTACGAGCAGTACTTC.

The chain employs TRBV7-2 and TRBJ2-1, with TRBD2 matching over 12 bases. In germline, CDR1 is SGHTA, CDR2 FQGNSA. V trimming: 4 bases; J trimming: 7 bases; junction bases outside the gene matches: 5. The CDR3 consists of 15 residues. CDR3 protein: CASSYLAGGRNEQFF. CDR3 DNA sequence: TGTGCCAGCAGCTACCTAGCGGGAGGGAGGAATGAGCAGTTCTTC.

The CDR3 sequence: CASSLLSSYNSPLHF. CDR3 nucleotide sequence: TGTGCCAGCAGCTTGCTGAGCTCCTATAATTCACCCCTCCACTTT. The genes are TRBV5-4 and TRBJ1-6; no clear D. Germline V gene data show CDR1 as SGHNT and CDR2 as YYREEE (reference sequence). Trimming stripped 1 base from V and 0 bases from J, with 5 bases between. The length of the CDR3 is 15 residues.

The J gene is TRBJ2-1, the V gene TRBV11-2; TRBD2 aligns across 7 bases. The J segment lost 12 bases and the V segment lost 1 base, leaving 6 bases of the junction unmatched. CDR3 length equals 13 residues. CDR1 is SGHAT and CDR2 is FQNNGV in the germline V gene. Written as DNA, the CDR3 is TGTGCCAGCAGCTTAGTGGGAGGGAGTGCGCAGTTCTTC. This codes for CASSLVGGSAQFF.

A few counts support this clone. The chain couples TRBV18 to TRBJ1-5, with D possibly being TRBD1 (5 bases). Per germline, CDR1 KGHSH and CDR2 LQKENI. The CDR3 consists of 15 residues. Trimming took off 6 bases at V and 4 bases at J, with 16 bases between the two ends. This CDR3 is CASSPGVTDNQPQHF. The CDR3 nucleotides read TGTGCCAGCTCCCCGGGGGTGACAGATAATCAGCCCCAGCATTTT.

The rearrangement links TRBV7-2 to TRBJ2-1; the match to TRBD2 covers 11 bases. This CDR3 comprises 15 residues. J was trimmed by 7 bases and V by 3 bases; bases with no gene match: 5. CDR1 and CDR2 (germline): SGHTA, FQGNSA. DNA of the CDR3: TGTGCCAGCAGCTTCACTAGCGGGAGCTCTAATGAGCAGTTCTTC. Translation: CASSFTSGSSNEQFF. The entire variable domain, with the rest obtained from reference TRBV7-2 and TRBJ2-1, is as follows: GAGVSQSPSNKVTEKGKDVELRCDPISGHTALYWYRQSLGQGLEFLIYFQGNSAPDKSGLPSDRFSAERTGGSVSTLTIQRTQQEDSAVYLCASSFTSGSSNEQFFGPGTRLTVL.

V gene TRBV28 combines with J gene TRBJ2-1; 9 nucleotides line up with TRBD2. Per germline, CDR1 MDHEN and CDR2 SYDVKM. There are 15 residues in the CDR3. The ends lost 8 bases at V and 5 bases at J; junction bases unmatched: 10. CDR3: CASPPGTSHNNEQFF. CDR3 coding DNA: TGTGCCAGCCCTCCCGGGACTAGCCATAACAATGAGCAGTTCTTC.